Listed here is a single TCR beta chain. Antigen: not known. This entry is derived from a study of siplizumab effects on memory and regulatory T cells. Whole-study findings and limits: Mapping to unstimulated subsets was achieved for only a minor fraction of alloreactive clones. A mean of roughly 70% of mappable alloreactive CD4+ clones were Treg-derived with siplizumab, compared with less than 30% in controls. Naive T cells were seen as more diverse than memory cells and as major alloresponse contributors.

Sequencing used immunoSEQ multiplex PCR; TCRdb keeps in-frame clones, though not all of them. The top ten hold under 0.15% of the sample, which has some 96,000 clones, about 90% seen once. Germline V gene data show CDR1 as SGHDT and CDR2 as YYEEEE. This CDR3 spans 16 amino acids. V shed 9 bases, J shed 2 bases, and the junction held 8 bases outside the gene matches. Sequenced input: CD4+ T cells sorted from blood. The sequence was obtained from a human donor in good health. The V gene is TRBV5-6, the J gene TRBJ2-6, with TRBD1 matching 10 bases. The chain's CDR3 is CATIRQGAAGANVLTF. DNA for the CDR3: TGTGCCACCATTAGACAGGGGGCGGCTGGGGCCAACGTCCTGACTTTC.